This T cell receptor (beta chain) originates from a study of blood T cell repertoires in COVID-19. Across the study: COVID-19 samples, acute and convalescent, were from the United States, Italy and Spain. In each case, the material was cDNA or gDNA derived from T cells, B-cell-depleted T cells, or PBMCs.

Profiled with immunoSEQ multiplex PCR; TCRdb holds only in-frame clones, not every one. This repertoire shows 350,000 to 400,000 clones, nearly 90% found once; its top ten account for 1.7%. Germline V gives CDR1 LGHDT, CDR2 YNNKEL (reference sequence). This CDR3 region has 13 residues. Trimming pared 9 bases from V and 0 bases from J, leaving 12 bases between. This sequence originates from a young woman who had recovered from COVID-19. The chain employs TRBV3-1 (or the pseudogene TRBV3-2) and TRBJ2-7; TRBD1 might be the D (6 bases). The specimen sequenced was PBMCs or T cells enriched from blood (not recorded which). CDR3 in amino acids: CARRTASSYEQYF. As DNA, the CDR3 is TGTGCCAGGCGGACAGCCAGCTCCTACGAGCAGTACTTC.